The 22 T cell receptor beta chains given below trace back to one sample, sequenced in a study of blood T cells in healthy people across ages. The second PCR ran about 6 to 12 cycles with a sample-barcoded 5' primer and J-beta primers. TCRdb recomputed calls from the 5' RACE reads with MiXCR, one row per CDR3 protein. The sample records around 1,600,000 distinct CDR3 sequences, around 40% being singletons. The sequenced material came from blood. These receptors were taken from a woman in her late teens or twenties in good health.

This clonotype has more than one count but fewer than ten. CDR3: CSASSYSGSGSYNEQFF. The CDR3 DNA sequence: TGCAGTGCTAGTTCCTATAGCGGGAGTGGTTCCTACAATGAGCAGTTCTTC. The chain employs TRBV20-1 and TRBJ2-1, with TRBD2 identical over 9 bases. The CDR3 is made up of 17 amino acids. Germline V gene data show CDR1 as DFQATT and CDR2 as SNEGSKA (reference sequence). V lost 3 bases to trimming and J lost 1 base; unmatched junction nucleotides: 10.

The J gene is TRBJ2-4, the V gene TRBV20-1; D unresolved. CDR1 is DFQATT and CDR2 is SNEGSKA in the germline V gene (reference sequence). The length of the CDR3 is 13 residues. V lost 4 bases, J lost 2 bases, and 9 bases lay in between. CDR3 loop: CSAIRASKNIQYF. CDR3 in DNA: TGCAGTGCTATACGAGCGTCCAAAAACATTCAGTACTTC.

V usage is TRBV7-9 and J usage is TRBJ2-3; no clear D. Trimming removed 8 bases from V and 5 bases from J, with 14 bases in between. This CDR3 is 13 amino acids long. Germline loops: CDR1 SEHNR, CDR2 FQNEAQ (reference sequence). The CDR3 DNA is TGTGCCAGCGCGTCTGGAGTAGTAGATACGCAGTATTTT. As protein: CASASGVVDTQYF.

The chain couples TRBV6-1 to TRBJ2-3; 8 nucleotides agree with TRBD1. CDR3 size: 15 residues. Trimming at V came to 1 base and at J to 1 base, leaving 1 base not matched to a gene. The V gene's germline CDR1 is MNHNS and CDR2 SASEGT. The CDR3 nucleotides read TGTGCCAGCAGTGAAGAGACAGGGGGCACAGATACGCAGTATTTT. It codes for CASSEETGGTDTQYF.

The chain combines TRBV5-1 with TRBJ2-4, with 9 bases fitting TRBD2. After removal of 0 bases from V and 13 bases from J, the junction contained 11 bases not matched to a gene. This CDR3 comprises 15 residues. Germline V gene lookup returns CDR1 SGHRS and CDR2 YFSETQ. The CDR3 region is CASSLGASGEDEQYF. As DNA, the CDR3 is TGCGCCAGCAGCTTGGGGGCTAGCGGGGAGGATGAGCAGTACTTC.

This chain connects TRBV20-1 to TRBJ2-1, with D possibly being TRBD2 (7 bases). The DNA end lines up better with TRBJ2-7; the J call may be wrong. The germline gives CDR1 DFQATT, CDR2 SNEGSKA (reference sequence). The CDR3 length is 16 residues. CDR3 in amino acids: CSATESGGRSYNEQYF. CDR3 nucleotide sequence: TGCAGTGCTACAGAATCCGGGGGGCGCTCCTACAATGAGCAGTACTTC.

As regards this clonotype: This could be a read error, since a much larger clone is one nucleotide away. This sequence joins TRBV4-1 and TRBJ2-5; 9 bases match TRBD2. The trim removed 2 bases at V and 11 bases at J, leaving 12 bases unmatched. Germline assignment: CDR1 MGHRA and CDR2 YSYEKL. This CDR3 has 15 residues. CDR3 sequence reads: CASSQLAGGLNEQYF. The CDR3 DNA reads as TGCGCCAGCAGCCAACTGGCGGGGGGGCTCAATGAGCAGTACTTC.

This clonotype was seen more than once but under ten times. The V and J genes are TRBV12-3 or TRBV12-4 and TRBJ2-3; no clear D. Trimming pared 5 bases from V and 4 bases from J, leaving 13 bases between. This CDR3 has 14 residues. The CDR3 DNA reads TGTGCCAGCAGTACCGGCTTGCCATCAGATACGCAGTATTTT. This codes for CASSTGLPSDTQYF.

V and J are TRBV20-1 and TRBJ2-2; tentatively, D is TRBD1 (6 bases). Germline V gives CDR1 DFQATT, CDR2 SNEGSKA (reference sequence). Trimming cost V 0 bases and J 4 bases, with 9 bases left between them. CDR3 size: 14 residues. CDR3 DNA: TGCAGTGCTAGAGACAGGGGAACCACCGGGGAGCTGTTTTTT. Its protein is CSARDRGTTGELFF.

The gene calls are TRBV30 and TRBJ2-7; 8 nucleotides agree with TRBD1. Trimming took 6 bases from V and 7 from J; bases not matched to a gene: 8. Germline V gives CDR1 GTSNPN, CDR2 SVGIG (reference sequence). The CDR3 loop spans 12 amino acids. Written as DNA, the CDR3 is TGTGCCTGCGGGACAGGTCACAATGAGCAGTACTTC. It specifies CACGTGHNEQYF.

V gene TRBV13 combines with J gene TRBJ2-1; unclear D gene. This CDR3 region has 12 residues. V lost 3 bases and J lost 9, with 9 bases in between. Germline V gene sequence: CDR1 PRHDT, CDR2 FYEKMQ (reference sequence). CDR3 in amino acids: CASSFEKGEQFF. Written as DNA, the CDR3 is TGTGCCAGCAGCTTCGAGAAGGGTGAGCAGTTCTTC.

There are many counts of this clonotype. The chain has TRBV27 and TRBJ2-7; D perhaps matches TRBD2 (6 bases). The CDR3 length is 13 residues. V gave up 4 bases and J gave up 2 bases, with 9 bases separating them. Per the germline V gene, CDR1 is MNHEY and CDR2 is SMNVEV (reference sequence). CDR3 sequence reads: CASSYGSTYEQYF. CDR3 DNA: TGTGCCAGCAGTTACGGGAGCACCTACGAGCAGTACTTC.

The chain links TRBV4-3 to TRBJ1-6; the D is unclear. The CDR3 sequence is 14 residues long. Deletions cut 3 bases from V and 10 bases from J, with 13 bases between. The germline V gene has CDR1 LGHNA and CDR2 YSLEER. CDR3 bases: TGCGCCAGCAGCCAGGGTTTGGTAAACTCACCCCTCCACTTT. The encoded protein is CASSQGLVNSPLHF.

This clonotype appeared a few times. V usage is TRBV15 and J usage is TRBJ1-2, with 7 bases lining up with TRBD1. This CDR3 contains 15 residues. The V gene's germline CDR1 is LNHNV and CDR2 YYDKDF (reference sequence). Unmatched junction bases numbered 6, after V lost 2 bases and J lost 3 bases. In nucleotides, the CDR3 is TGTGCCACCAGCAGATATACCGGGACAGACTATGGCTACACCTTC. It encodes CATSRYTGTDYGYTF.

As concerns this clonotype: Germline and junction disagree at one end, which may indicate a read error. The rearrangement uses TRBV24-1 and TRBJ2-3; perhaps TRBD1 as D (6 bases). The CDR3 is made up of 14 amino acids. Germline CDR1 and CDR2: KGHDR and SFDVKD. CDR3 bases: TGTGCCACCAGTGACCCGACAGGCACAGATGCGCAGTATTTT. Protein: CATSDPTGTDAQYF.

V is TRBV21-1 and J is TRBJ2-6; the table's D call, TRBD1, was not checked against the DNA. TRBV21-1 represents a pseudogene. The CDR3 spans 18 residues. The CDR3 sequence: CASSNCAGSKSGANVLTF. CDR3 bases: TGTGCCAGCAGCAACTGTGCAGGGAGTAAGTCTGGGGCCAACGTCCTGACTTTC.

The rearrangement uses TRBV29-1 and TRBJ2-1; no clear D. This CDR3 spans 11 amino acids. Trimming left V 6 bases short and J 6 bases short, with 9 bases between. Germline loops: CDR1 SQVTM, CDR2 ANQGSEA. The CDR3 DNA sequence: TGCAGCGTCCGGACCGGCAATGAGCAGTTCTTC. The encoded protein is CSVRTGNEQFF.

In its sample, this clonotype was seen many times. This chain uses TRBV6-2 or TRBV6-3 with TRBJ2-1, with TRBD2 matching over 15 bases. Germline trimming cut 5 bases from V and 7 bases from J; bases unmatched to any gene: 15. Per germline, CDR1 MNHEY and CDR2 SVGEGT. The CDR3 totals 19 residues. Written as DNA, the CDR3 is TGTGCCAGCAGTGAATCCGGGACTAGCGGGGGGTTAATTGTTAATGAGCAGTTCTTC. Protein product: CASSESGTSGGLIVNEQFF.

V is TRBV4-3 and J is TRBJ2-1; D unresolved. The end of the DNA fits TRBJ2-7 better, so the J call may be wrong. Per the germline V gene, CDR1 is LGHNA and CDR2 is YSLEER. This CDR3 spans 14 amino acids. The DNA of the CDR3 is TGCGCCAGCAGCCAAGTACCATCCGCCTACGAGCAGTACTTC. Residues: CASSQVPSAYEQYF.

This clonotype showed up just a few times. The chain links TRBV20-1 to TRBJ1-1; a weak D match, TRBD1 (5 bases). Germline CDR1 DFQATT, CDR2 SNEGSKA (reference sequence). The CDR3 is made up of 14 amino acids. V was clipped by 0 bases and J by 6 bases, with 14 bases between them. CDR3 sequence: CSARDSGGGPEAFF. CDR3 coding DNA: TGCAGTGCTAGAGATTCGGGGGGTGGCCCTGAAGCTTTCTTT.

The chain carries TRBV20-1 and TRBJ1-1; D is unresolved. There are 14 residues in the CDR3. The V end lost 0 bases, the J end lost 1 base, and 9 bases lay between the germline ends. Germline V lookup: CDR1 DFQATT, CDR2 SNEGSKA (reference sequence). The CDR3 DNA sequence: TGCAGTGCTAGAGATCCCCGGGGGAACACTGAAGCTTTCTTT. Its translation: CSARDPRGNTEAFF.

The J gene is TRBJ1-2, the V gene TRBV28, with no clear D. Germline assignment: CDR1 MDHEN and CDR2 SYDVKM. The V gene lost 7 bases and the J gene lost 8 bases, with 14 bases spanning the gap. This CDR3 has 12 amino acids. CDR3: CASKTKFSGYTF. The CDR3 region has the DNA TGTGCCAGCAAGACAAAATTTTCAGGCTACACCTTC.